The TCR beta chain under discussion was sequenced for a study of cytomegalovirus exposure and HLA in healthy donors. Overall study: Among roughly 180 million T cells, an earlier analysis found 117 million unique TCR beta sequences.

Points on this clone: Its target is not known.

The PCR ran on 60 Vbeta and 13 Jbeta primers. Method: immunoSEQ multiplex PCR; TCRdb's copy keeps in-frame clones and lacks some. The specimen's table records about 130,000 clones. Study outcomes and limitations: Among donors in an Asian-associated ancestry cluster, a later analysis reportedly found fewer N-insertions than the roughly 700-donor mean. As immune exposure information, only CMV serostatus was available.

The CDR3 covers 15 residues. Trimming took 2 bases from V and 4 from J, leaving 12 bases between them. Germline CDR1 reads SGHTA; CDR2 reads FQGTGA. The receptor comes from a woman in her fifties or sixties in good health and CMV-seronegative. Sequencing used PBMCs. The chain employs TRBV7-3 and TRBJ1-3; a possible D gene is TRBD1 (5 bases). In nucleotides, the CDR3 is TGTGCCAGCAGCTTAGGTGGGACTAGCGGAAACACCATATATTTT. As protein: CASSLGGTSGNTIYF.